Presented here are 8 T cell receptor beta chains from one specimen sequenced in a study of blood T cell repertoires in COVID-19 (dated by TCRdb to 2020 to 2022). Library preparation employed the immunoSEQ multiplex PCR assay. Held by TCRdb, this immuneACCESS table contains in-frame sequences only and omits some clones. Under half of the omission traces to an unresolved V gene where checked; the cause of the rest is unknown. In all, the sample holds around 100,000 clones, and about 80% of those were seen once. The ten largest clones capture around a third of the sample. The specimen sequenced was peripheral blood. The receptors were gathered from a man in his 70s with active or convalescent COVID-19.

This chain connects TRBV7-9 to TRBJ2-6; D gene ambiguous. The CDR3 extends over 18 amino acids. Germline CDR1 SEHNR, CDR2 FQNEAQ (reference sequence). The V end was cut by 5 bases, the J end by 0 bases, with 17 bases between. The CDR3 is CASSPLNAASSGANVLTF. DNA of the CDR3: TGTGCCAGCAGCCCTCTAAATGCGGCTAGCTCTGGGGCCAACGTCCTGACTTTC.

This sequence joins TRBV9 and TRBJ2-3; possible D gene TRBD2, 5 bases. In germline, CDR1 is SGDLS, CDR2 YYNGEE. The ends were cut back, 0 bases at V and 2 bases at J, with 19 bases in the middle. The CDR3 extends over 18 amino acids. The CDR3, as DNA: TGTGCCAGCAGCGTAGGGGTTCTAGGGAGTAGAATCACAGATACGCAGTATTTT. It encodes CASSVGVLGSRITDTQYF.

The count of this clone is one. This chain joins TRBV18 and TRBJ2-1; TRBD2 agrees at 7 bases. Unmatched junction bases numbered 9, after V lost 2 bases and J lost 11 bases. The CDR3 has 14 residues. Germline V CDR1 and CDR2: KGHSH, LQKENI. Here the CDR3 reads CASSPSRGEAKQFF. For the CDR3, the DNA is TGTGCCAGCTCACCATCCCGGGGGGAGGCTAAGCAGTTCTTC.

The gene calls are TRBV6-2 or TRBV6-3 and TRBJ2-1, with 8 bases matching TRBD2. V dropped 6 bases and J dropped 4; count of bases not matched to a gene: 8. CDR3 size: 15 residues. Germline V gene lookup returns CDR1 MNHEY and CDR2 SVGEGT. The CDR3 nucleotides read TGTGCCAGCAGCCACCCCACTAGCGGTTACAATGAGCAGTTCTTC. It encodes CASSHPTSGYNEQFF.

J is TRBJ1-1 and V is TRBV5-1; no reliable D call. Trimming shortened V by 4 bases and J by 1 base, and 11 bases separated the two germline ends. CDR3 length equals 14 residues. CDR1 SGHRS and CDR2 YFSETQ come from the germline V gene. The CDR3 DNA reads as TGCGCCAGCAGCATACAGCAACAGAACACTGAAGCTTTCTTT. Protein: CASSIQQQNTEAFF.

V is TRBV28 and J is TRBJ2-1, with D maybe TRBD2 (6 bases). V was shortened by 7 bases and J by 0 bases, with 13 bases between the two germline ends. This CDR3 has 15 amino acids. Germline values: CDR1 MDHEN, CDR2 SYDVKM. The DNA of the CDR3 is TGTGCCAGCAATTCAGCGGGCCTCTCCTACAATGAGCAGTTCTTC. Encoded protein: CASNSAGLSYNEQFF. Filled out from reference TRBV28 and TRBJ2-1, the complete variable domain reads DVKVTQSSRYLVKRTGEKVFLECVQDMDHENMFWYRQDPGLGLRLIYFSYDVKMKEKGDIPEGYSVSREKKERFSLILESASTNQTSMYLCASNSAGLSYNEQFFGPGTRLTVL.

The genes are TRBV30 and TRBJ1-1; 7 bases are shared with TRBD1. CDR1 is GTSNPN and CDR2 is SVGIG in the germline V gene (reference sequence). J was trimmed by 2 bases and V by 4 bases; bases with no gene match: 4. The CDR3 spans 13 residues. This CDR3 reads CAWMRTGNTEAFF. The CDR3 coding sequence is TGTGCCTGGATGCGGACAGGCAACACTGAAGCTTTCTTT.

The gene calls are TRBV6-1 and TRBJ1-2; perhaps TRBD1 as D (6 bases). The V and J ends lost 2 bases and 3 bases respectively, with 16 bases between them. The CDR3 spans 16 residues. From germline, CDR1 is MNHNS and CDR2 SASEGT. The DNA for the CDR3 is TGTGCCAGCAGTGAACTGGTTGGGGGGGCCGACTATGGCTACACCTTC. This translates into CASSELVGGADYGYTF.